This TCR beta chain was retrieved from a study of blood T cell repertoires in COVID-19. On the study more broadly: Acute and convalescent COVID-19 samples came from the United States, Italy and Spain. PBMCs, B-cell-depleted T cells, or T cells were the source of the cDNA or gDNA that made up the material.

This clone appeared a few times. This CDR3 has 12 residues. Between the trimmed V and J ends, which lost 4 bases and 12 bases, there was a span of 13 bases. Looked up from germline, CDR1 is ENHRY and CDR2 is SYGVKD. The repertoire was sequenced with immunoSEQ multiplex PCR; TCRdb's copy has only in-frame clones and lacks some. The sample records 200,000 to 250,000 clones, about 80% being singletons. This chain links TRBV10-3 with TRBJ2-1; a weak D match, TRBD1 (5 bases). Sequencing was performed on peripheral blood. The sequence derives from a woman in her forties or fifties with acute or convalescent COVID-19. In DNA, the CDR3 is TGTGCCATCAGTGTAAAGGGGTGGGGGCAGTTCTTC. Translating it yields CAISVKGWGQFF.